The 24 T cell receptor beta chains below come from one sample, sequenced in a study of blood T cell repertoires in COVID-19. Libraries were prepared by immunoSEQ multiplex PCR; TCRdb keeps only in-frame clonotypes and omits some of them. The data hold about 58,000 clones, with 75% to 90% observed a single time. Sequencing used peripheral blood. Every receptor here comes from a woman in her seventies with active COVID-19.

Only one count was recorded for this clone. The chain recombines TRBV5-1 with TRBJ2-1; tentative D call: TRBD1 (5 bases). Trimming cost V 0 bases and J 3 bases, with 10 bases left between them. The CDR3 runs to 15 residues. Germline V gives CDR1 SGHRS, CDR2 YFSETQ. CDR3 DNA: TGCGCCAGCAGCTTGGGGTCAGGGTTCTACAATGAGCAGTTCTTC. It encodes CASSLGSGFYNEQFF.

This chain uses TRBV5-1 with TRBJ2-5, with 7 bases matching TRBD2. The V gene end was trimmed by 7 bases and the J gene end by 5 bases; junction bases not matched to a gene: 5. The CDR3 sequence is 12 residues long. Germline loops: CDR1 SGHRS, CDR2 YFSETQ. The CDR3 reads CASAAGGETQYF. CDR3 nucleotides: TGCGCCAGCGCCGCCGGGGGGGAGACCCAGTACTTC.

The chain recombines TRBV7-8 with TRBJ2-2; tentative D call: TRBD2 (5 bases). CDR3 length: 16 amino acids. Trimming removed 0 bases from V and 8 bases from J, with 16 bases in between. Germline assignment: CDR1 SGHVS and CDR2 FQNEAQ. The CDR3 DNA is TGTGCCAGCAGCTTAGCTACTTTGAGGGTGGGTGGGGAGCTGTTTTTT. Translating it yields CASSLATLRVGGELFF.

The chain has TRBV5-6 and TRBJ2-5, with D possibly TRBD2 on 5 matching bases. V gave up 0 bases and J gave up 3 bases, with 12 bases separating them. The CDR3 consists of 15 residues. Germline V gene data show CDR1 as SGHDT and CDR2 as YYEEEE. The CDR3 spells CASSLGLTNEETQYF. In nucleotides, the CDR3 is TGTGCCAGCAGCTTGGGACTGACTAACGAAGAGACCCAGTACTTC.

This clone came up once. V usage is TRBV28 and J usage is TRBJ2-7; D is perhaps TRBD2 (6 bases). Per the germline V gene, CDR1 is MDHEN and CDR2 is SYDVKM. CDR3 length: 13 amino acids. V lost 2 bases, J lost 4 bases, and 9 bases lay in between. CDR3 protein: CASSLALAYEQYF. DNA of the CDR3: TGTGCCAGCAGTTTAGCACTAGCATACGAGCAGTACTTC.

The rearrangement links TRBV4-2 to TRBJ2-7; 7 nucleotides agree with TRBD2. This CDR3 has 17 amino acids. The trim removed 1 base at V and 6 bases at J, leaving 15 bases unmatched. Germline CDR1 is LGHNA and CDR2 is YNFKEQ. The CDR3 region is CASSQGEPSWRTSEQYF. In DNA form, the CDR3 reads TGTGCCAGCAGCCAAGGGGAGCCGTCTTGGAGGACTAGCGAGCAGTACTTC.

The table lists this clone with a few counts. The chain uses TRBV30 and TRBJ2-7; no firm D call. There are 15 residues in the CDR3. Trimming took off 3 bases at V and 2 bases at J, with 17 bases between the two ends. Germline V gene data show CDR1 as GTSNPN and CDR2 as SVGIG (reference sequence). CDR3: CAWSKDIRPTYEQYF. The CDR3 nucleotides read TGTGCCTGGAGCAAAGACATACGCCCAACCTACGAGCAGTACTTC.

The rearrangement joins TRBV28 to TRBJ1-5, with D tentatively TRBD1 (6 bases). The CDR3 totals 14 residues. The V gene's germline CDR1 is MDHEN and CDR2 SYDVKM. The germline V and J ends were trimmed by 3 bases and 3 bases, with 9 bases remaining between them. CDR3 sequence: CASSFAGANQPQHF. DNA for the CDR3: TGTGCCAGCAGTTTCGCGGGGGCCAATCAGCCCCAGCATTTT.

This sequence joins TRBV18 and TRBJ1-1, with D unclear. CDR3 length: 13 amino acids. Germline CDR1 is KGHSH and CDR2 is LQKENI. Trimming removed 4 bases at V and 1 base at J, with 7 bases between. Written as DNA, the CDR3 is TGTGCCAGCTCACTAACGCGGAACACTGAAGCTTTCTTT. Its protein product is CASSLTRNTEAFF. Full variable domain (missing parts from reference TRBV18 and TRBJ1-1): NAGVMQNPRHLVRRRGQEARLRCSPMKGHSHVYWYRQLPEEGLKFMVYLQKENIIDESGMPKERFSAEFPKEGPSILRIQQVVRGDSAAYFCASSLTRNTEAFFGQGTRLTVV.

This clone has a single count. The chain's CDR3 is CASSPVSGFADTQYF. The CDR3 DNA reads TGTGCCAGCAGCCCCGTTTCCGGGTTTGCAGATACGCAGTATTTT. V usage is TRBV7-2 and J usage is TRBJ2-3; D unclear. With 5 bases removed from V and 4 bases from J, the gap between germline ends came to 16 bases. The germline gives CDR1 SGHTA, CDR2 FQGNSA. The CDR3 sequence is 15 residues long.

J is TRBJ1-1 and V is TRBV6-6, with TRBD1 matching 12 bases. CDR3 length: 17 residues. Germline trimming cut 6 bases from V and 1 base from J; bases unmatched to any gene: 9. Germline lookup yields CDR1 MNHNY and CDR2 SVGAGI (reference sequence). CDR3 nucleotide sequence: TGTGCCAGCAGGCGATTCGGGACAGGGGGCTCGAACACTGAAGCTTTCTTT. Translation: CASRRFGTGGSNTEAFF.

The V call is TRBV9, the J call TRBJ2-7; D is perhaps TRBD1 (5 bases). V was clipped by 0 bases and J by 6 bases, with 13 bases between them. This CDR3 comprises 14 residues. Germline CDR1 reads SGDLS; CDR2 reads YYNGEE. The CDR3 bases are TGTGCCAGCAGCGTAGGACCTGAAGGGGTCGAGCAGTACTTC. Translated, it gives CASSVGPEGVEQYF.

The genes are TRBV28 and TRBJ1-1; no definite D call. Germline CDR1 MDHEN, CDR2 SYDVKM. The CDR3 is made up of 13 amino acids. Trimming pared 3 bases from V and 0 bases from J, leaving 5 bases between. The CDR3 DNA is TGTGCCAGCAGTTTTCTACTGAACACTGAAGCTTTCTTT. Amino acid sequence: CASSFLLNTEAFF.

The chain has TRBV1 and TRBJ2-4; the table's D call of TRBD2 was not tested on the DNA. TRBV1 has pseudogene status. There are 17 residues in the CDR3. CDR3 nucleotide sequence: TGCACCAGCAGCCAAGATTTAGCTAGCGGAGGCAAAAACATTCAGTACTTC. It is translated as CTSSQDLASGGKNIQYF.

This sequence joins TRBV10-2 and TRBJ1-1, with 8 positions matching TRBD1. CDR3 length equals 13 residues. The J segment lost 4 bases and the V segment lost 7 bases, leaving 5 bases of the junction unmatched. CDR1 is WSHSY and CDR2 is SAAADI in the germline V gene. The CDR3 coding sequence is TGCGCCAGCACCCAGGACAGGGCCACTGAAGCTTTCTTT. Translation: CASTQDRATEAFF.

The chain joins TRBV10-1 to TRBJ2-7; 15 positions agree with TRBD2. Germline CDR1 and CDR2: WNHNN and SYGVQD (reference sequence). CDR3 length: 15 residues. V lost 7 bases and J lost 6; bases outside the gene matches: 7. In DNA form, the CDR3 reads TGCGCCAGCACCGGACTAGCGGGAGGGCCGCCCGAGCAGTACTTC. This sequence encodes CASTGLAGGPPEQYF.

The chain employs TRBV9 and TRBJ2-5; 9 bases match TRBD1. Germline V lookup: CDR1 SGDLS, CDR2 YYNGEE. The CDR3 consists of 18 residues. The J segment lost 3 bases and the V segment lost 0 bases, leaving 12 bases of the junction unmatched. DNA for the CDR3: TGTGCCAGCAGCGTAGCCTTCCGGGGGACAGGGAGGGAAGAGACCCAGTACTTC. Translating it yields CASSVAFRGTGREETQYF.

This chain joins TRBV5-5 and TRBJ2-3; no clear D. The CDR3 has 15 residues. With 0 bases removed from V and 0 bases from J, the gap between germline ends came to 8 bases. The germline V gene has CDR1 SGHKS and CDR2 YYEKEE (reference sequence). CDR3 nucleotide sequence: TGTGCCAGCAGCTTGGCCCTGACTAGCACAGATACGCAGTATTTT. It codes for CASSLALTSTDTQYF.

V usage is TRBV7-8 and J usage is TRBJ2-7; 8 bases agree with TRBD1. The CDR3 length is 15 residues. V lost 5 bases and J lost 5; bases outside the gene matches: 11. Germline V gene sequence: CDR1 SGHVS, CDR2 FQNEAQ. The CDR3 sequence: CASSTRTGGVDEQYF. The CDR3 DNA reads TGTGCCAGCAGCACCCGAACAGGGGGTGTGGACGAGCAGTACTTC.

This clone has more than one count but fewer than ten. The chain has TRBV18 and TRBJ1-5; tentatively, D is TRBD1 (6 bases). The CDR3 extends over 17 amino acids. Deletions cut 0 bases from V and 7 bases from J, with 19 bases between. The germline V gene has CDR1 KGHSH and CDR2 LQKENI. DNA of the CDR3: TGTGCCAGCTCACCACCAACAGGGAACCCCTCGTACCAGCCCCAGCATTTT. Amino acid sequence: CASSPPTGNPSYQPQHF.

This clone came up once. This chain uses TRBV5-1 with TRBJ1-3; tentative D call: TRBD1 (5 bases). The germline V gene has CDR1 SGHRS and CDR2 YFSETQ. There are 16 residues in the CDR3. V gave up 0 bases and J gave up 2 bases, with 12 bases separating them. The CDR3 region is CASSLEPGGTGNTIYF. The CDR3 DNA follows: TGCGCCAGCAGCTTGGAGCCGGGGGGTACTGGAAACACCATATATTTT.

The V gene is TRBV18, the J gene TRBJ2-7; tentatively, D is TRBD2 (6 bases). The V end lost 4 bases, the J end lost 5 bases, and 18 bases lay between the germline ends. This CDR3 comprises 15 residues. Per germline, CDR1 KGHSH and CDR2 LQKENI. This CDR3 reads CASSLVRESTHEQYF. CDR3 DNA: TGTGCCAGCTCACTGGTCCGGGAGTCGACTCACGAGCAGTACTTC.

The chain employs TRBV23-1 and TRBJ1-2; 7 bases align to TRBD1. TRBV23-1 is placed among ORFs of uncertain function. The V gene end was trimmed by 4 bases and the J gene end by 6 bases; junction bases not matched to a gene: 14. The length of the CDR3 is 16 residues. In DNA, the CDR3 is TGCGCCAGCAGTCGTTTTTTTAAGGGGGCGTCTCATGGCTACACCTTC. Translated, it gives CASSRFFKGASHGYTF.

The chain's CDR3 is CASSPSTLLNTEAFF. CDR3 DNA sequence: TGTGCCAGCTCACCAAGCACACTACTGAACACTGAAGCTTTCTTT. V is TRBV18 and J is TRBJ1-1; D gene ambiguous. This CDR3 is built from 15 residues. The ends were cut back, 2 bases at V and 0 bases at J, with 10 bases in the middle. Germline CDR1 reads KGHSH; CDR2 reads LQKENI.